This T cell receptor (beta chain) was documented in a study of T cells in Graves' hyperthyroidism and ophthalmopathy. This clonotype appeared once. Regions amplified from RNA transcripts were the TCR beta CDR3 regions. When the TCR CDR3 underwent first-round RT-PCR, the HTBI primer set was used. TCRdb used MiXCR to reprocess the multiplex PCR reads, holding one entry per CDR3 protein. The table shows about 610,000 distinct CDR3 sequences, with roughly 14% occurring only once. The receptor comes from a woman aged 40 to 50 with Graves' ophthalmopathy. The sample consisted of blood.

CDR3 nucleotide sequence: TGTGCCAGCAGTGAATCTGGGGGCATCTATGGCTACACCTTC. Translating gives CASSESGGIYGYTF. The chain joins TRBV6-1 to TRBJ1-2; perhaps TRBD1 as D (6 bases). The CDR3 is 14 amino acids. Trimming pared 2 bases from V and 4 bases from J, leaving 11 bases between. Germline CDR1 is MNHNS and CDR2 is SASEGT.